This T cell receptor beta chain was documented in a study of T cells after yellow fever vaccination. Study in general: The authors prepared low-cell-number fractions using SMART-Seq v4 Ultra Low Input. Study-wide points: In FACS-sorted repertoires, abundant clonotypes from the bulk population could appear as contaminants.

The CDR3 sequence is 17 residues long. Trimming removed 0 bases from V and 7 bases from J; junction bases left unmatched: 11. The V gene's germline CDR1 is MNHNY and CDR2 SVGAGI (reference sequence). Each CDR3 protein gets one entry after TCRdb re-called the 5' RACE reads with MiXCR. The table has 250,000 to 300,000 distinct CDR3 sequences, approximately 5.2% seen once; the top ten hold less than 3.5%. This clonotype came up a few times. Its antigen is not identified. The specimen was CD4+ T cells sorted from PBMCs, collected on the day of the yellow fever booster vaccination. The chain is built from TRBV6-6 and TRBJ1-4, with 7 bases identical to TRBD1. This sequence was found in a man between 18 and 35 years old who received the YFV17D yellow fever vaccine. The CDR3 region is CASSYSPDRVGSEKLFF. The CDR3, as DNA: TGTGCCAGCAGTTACTCCCCCGACAGGGTAGGATCTGAAAAACTGTTTTTT.